The 15 T cell receptor beta chains in this list originate from one sample, sequenced in a study of vaccination effects on CD4 cells after COVID-19. Having been cultured for less than 13 days, the cells underwent CD4+ T cell isolation. Which antigens these TCRs recognize remains unknown. Profiling relied on immunoSEQ multiplex PCR, and the TCRdb table lists in-frame clones only, not all of them. The data contain under 40,000 clones, around 63% of them singletons. Source: CD4+ T cells from PBMCs cultured without peptide, taken before COVID-19 vaccination. The origin of the receptors is a human donor who received a COVID-19 vaccine.

V and J are TRBV10-3 and TRBJ1-2, with TRBD1 identical over 8 bases. V was clipped by 4 bases and J by 0 bases; unmatched bases: 7. CDR3 length equals 16 residues. Germline V gene data show CDR1 as ENHRY and CDR2 as SYGVKD. CDR3 sequence (DNA): TGTGCCATCAGTGCCAACACAGGGGGAGCTAACTATGGCTACACCTTC. This codes for CAISANTGGANYGYTF.

The V call is TRBV19, the J call TRBJ1-2; D unclear. The V and J ends lost 6 bases and 4 bases respectively, with 6 bases between them. The CDR3 has 11 residues. Germline V gene sequence: CDR1 LNHDA, CDR2 SQIVND (reference sequence). The CDR3 bases are TGTGCCAGTAGACAGACCTATGGCTACACCTTC. This sequence encodes CASRQTYGYTF.

This clone was counted between two and nine times. This sequence joins TRBV4-1 and TRBJ2-7; the match to TRBD1 covers 9 bases. This CDR3 is built from 17 residues. The V gene's germline CDR1 is MGHRA and CDR2 YSYEKL. J gave up 2 bases and V 5 bases, and 13 bases lay outside the gene matches. The CDR3 DNA reads TGCGCCAGCAGCTGGCACCCGGACAGGGGTGGAACCTACGAGCAGTACTTC. The encoded protein is CASSWHPDRGGTYEQYF.

The chain couples TRBV9 to TRBJ2-3, with TRBD2 identical over 7 bases. V shed 0 bases, J shed 4 bases, and the junction held 5 bases outside the gene matches. Germline V CDR1 and CDR2: SGDLS, YYNGEE. This CDR3 contains 15 residues. CDR3 DNA: TGTGCCAGCAGCGTAGGCCCTAGCGGATCAGATACGCAGTATTTT. Translated: CASSVGPSGSDTQYF.

The chain carries TRBV14 and TRBJ2-7; D is possibly TRBD1 (6 bases). There are 16 residues in the CDR3. Between the trimmed V and J ends, which lost 0 bases and 5 bases, there was a span of 17 bases. Per the germline V gene, CDR1 is SGHDN and CDR2 is FVKESK. The CDR3 region is CASSQDGAGVLDEQYF. The CDR3 DNA reads as TGTGCCAGCAGCCAAGATGGGGCAGGGGTTCTTGACGAGCAGTACTTC. The variable domain in full, completed from reference TRBV14 and TRBJ2-7, reads EAGVTQFPSHSVIEKGQTVTLRCDPISGHDNLYWYRRVMGKEIKFLLHFVKESKQDESGMPNNRFLAERTGGTYSTLKVQPAELEDSGVYFCASSQDGAGVLDEQYFGPGTRLTVT.

The chain recombines TRBV19 with TRBJ1-2; a weak D match, TRBD1 (6 bases). The CDR3 is 17 amino acids. Germline V gene lookup returns CDR1 LNHDA and CDR2 SQIVND (reference sequence). Deletions cut 5 bases from V and 6 bases from J, with 25 bases between. The CDR3 bases are TGTGCCAGTAGTCCCTCGGACAGCGGTGTTGGAGCAGATGGCTACACCTTC. This sequence encodes CASSPSDSGVGADGYTF.

The chain has TRBV5-1 and TRBJ1-2; TRBD1 matches at 9 bases. Unmatched junction bases numbered 7, after V lost 3 bases and J lost 1 base. CDR3 size: 16 residues. From germline, CDR1 is SGHRS and CDR2 YFSETQ. The DNA for the CDR3 is TGCGCCAGCAGCTCGGGAGGACAGGGGTATAACTATGGCTACACCTTC. Translation: CASSSGGQGYNYGYTF. Filled out from reference TRBV5-1 and TRBJ1-2, the complete variable domain reads KAGVTQTPRYLIKTRGQQVTLSCSPISGHRSVSWYQQTPGQGLQFLFEYFSETQRNKGNFPGRFSGRQFSNSRSEMNVSTLELGDSALYLCASSSGGQGYNYGYTFGSGTRLTVV.

The rearrangement joins TRBV25-1 to TRBJ2-7; 8 nucleotides match TRBD1. CDR1 and CDR2 (germline): MGHDK, SYGVNS. The CDR3 extends over 16 amino acids. With 3 bases clipped from V and 3 bases from J, the junction kept 10 bases outside the gene matches. The CDR3 reads CASSELRGTGNYEQYF. The CDR3 coding sequence is TGTGCCAGCAGTGAGCTCCGGGGGACAGGTAACTACGAGCAGTACTTC.

The V call is TRBV2, the J call TRBJ1-2; D is unclear. Trimming removed 6 bases at V and 1 base at J, with 12 bases between. CDR1 is SNHLY and CDR2 is FYNNEI in the germline V gene. The CDR3 length is 14 residues. The DNA of the CDR3 is TGTGCCAGCAGGGTACTAGCGGGTAACTATGGCTACACCTTC. It is translated as CASRVLAGNYGYTF. The entire variable domain, with the rest obtained from reference TRBV2 and TRBJ1-2, is as follows: EPEVTQTPSHQVTQMGQEVILRCVPISNHLYFYWYRQILGQKVEFLVSFYNNEISEKSEIFDDQFSVERPDGSNFTLKIRSTKLEDSAMYFCASRVLAGNYGYTFGSGTRLTVV.

The chain couples TRBV7-9 to TRBJ2-2; D might be TRBD2 (6 bases). Trimming took off 4 bases at V and 6 bases at J, with 6 bases between the two ends. Per the germline V gene, CDR1 is SEHNR and CDR2 is FQNEAQ (reference sequence). The CDR3 has 12 amino acids. CDR3 sequence: CASSWGAGELFF. The CDR3 DNA reads as TGTGCCAGCAGCTGGGGGGCCGGGGAGCTGTTTTTT.

This chain uses TRBV4-1 with TRBJ2-5, with 10 bases lining up with TRBD2. Germline V gives CDR1 MGHRA, CDR2 YSYEKL. This CDR3 comprises 19 residues. With V trimmed by 0 bases and J by 5 bases, 15 bases remained unmatched. CDR3 nucleotides: TGCGCCAGCAGCCAAGAGAGTCTAGCGGGGGCCCCGAGCTTGGAGACCCAGTACTTC. Encoded protein: CASSQESLAGAPSLETQYF.

This clone was picked up a small number of times. The V gene is TRBV11-3, the J gene TRBJ2-2; D possibly uses TRBD1 or TRBD2 (5 bases each). Trimming removed 1 base at V and 6 bases at J, with 9 bases between. Germline CDR1 and CDR2: SGHNT and YENEEA. The CDR3 extends over 14 amino acids. The CDR3 reads CASSLGGFAGELFF. The CDR3 DNA reads TGTGCCAGCAGCTTAGGGGGGTTCGCCGGGGAGCTGTTTTTT.

The table lists this clone with a few counts. This rearrangement joins TRBV14 to TRBJ2-4; 9 nucleotides agree with TRBD2. With 1 base clipped from V and 8 bases from J, the junction kept 9 bases outside the gene matches. The CDR3 covers 16 residues. The germline V gene encodes CDR1 SGHDN and CDR2 FVKESK. The CDR3 here is CASSQAAGGGKDIQYF. As DNA, the CDR3 is TGTGCCAGCAGCCAAGCCGCGGGGGGGGGAAAAGACATTCAGTACTTC.

The chain carries TRBV3-1 (or the pseudogene TRBV3-2) and TRBJ1-2; D is unresolved. CDR1 is LGHDT, CDR2 YNNKEL, per germline (reference sequence). Trimming removed 0 bases from V and 4 bases from J, with 12 bases in between. The CDR3 length is 15 residues. CDR3 DNA: TGTGCCAGCAGCCAAGACCCGGCAGCCAGCTATGGCTACACCTTC. Protein product: CASSQDPAASYGYTF.

This chain links TRBV5-6 with TRBJ2-5, with a weak D call TRBD1 (7 bases). This CDR3 is built from 14 residues. V gave up 3 bases and J gave up 4 bases, with 13 bases separating them. Germline values: CDR1 SGHDT, CDR2 YYEEEE. The CDR3 DNA is TGTGCCAGCAGCTCGTCGCAGGGGGGAGAGACCCAGTACTTC. Amino acids: CASSSSQGGETQYF.